The next 30 T cell receptor beta chains were all read from a single sample in a study of shared clonotypes between healthy human individuals. The assay was immunoSEQ multiplex PCR, and TCRdb's table has in-frame clones only and misses some. The sample has approximately 320,000 clones; roughly 84% are singletons. The sequenced material came from memory CD8+ T cells sorted from blood. Subset defined: CD45RO+ cells pooled with CCR7-negative TemRA cells. The receptors derive from a man aged 18-30 years in good health.

The gene calls are TRBV9 and TRBJ2-3; D is unresolved. CDR1 is SGDLS and CDR2 is YYNGEE in the germline V gene. CDR3 length: 13 residues. V was clipped by 7 bases and J by 0 bases, with 9 bases between them. This chain's CDR3 is CASGITSTDTQYF. The CDR3 DNA follows: TGTGCCAGCGGCATAACTAGCACAGATACGCAGTATTTT.

This clone has a single count. This chain joins TRBV2 and TRBJ2-1, with D perhaps being TRBD1 or TRBD2 (6 bases each). V was clipped by 7 bases and J by 5 bases, with 12 bases between them. The CDR3 contains 13 residues. Germline lookup yields CDR1 SNHLY and CDR2 FYNNEI. The CDR3 DNA reads as TGTGCCAGCACCCGACGGGGGCACAATGAGCAGTTCTTC. As protein: CASTRRGHNEQFF. The complete variable domain, with remaining parts taken from reference TRBV2 and TRBJ2-1, reads EPEVTQTPSHQVTQMGQEVILRCVPISNHLYFYWYRQILGQKVEFLVSFYNNEISEKSEIFDDQFSVERPDGSNFTLKIRSTKLEDSAMYFCASTRRGHNEQFFGPGTRLTVL.

This clone was counted a few times. Here the CDR3 reads CASTYRDTGGREQYF. CDR3 bases: TGTGCCAGCACCTACCGGGATACAGGGGGGCGCGAGCAGTACTTC. This chain links TRBV6-6 with TRBJ2-7; the match to TRBD1 covers 8 bases. Trimming cost V 7 bases and J 6 bases; bases outside gene matches: 14. Per the germline V gene, CDR1 is MNHNY and CDR2 is SVGAGI (reference sequence). The CDR3 has 15 residues.

The chain employs TRBV10-2 and TRBJ1-1; no definite D call. The germline gives CDR1 WSHSY, CDR2 SAAADI. V was trimmed by 5 bases and J by 4 bases, leaving 8 bases between them. The CDR3 runs 12 residues. CDR3: CASSPYGTEAFF. The CDR3 nucleotides are TGCGCCAGCAGTCCTTACGGCACTGAAGCTTTCTTT.

The chain has TRBV27 and TRBJ2-7, with 8 bases matching TRBD2. The V gene end was trimmed by 4 bases and the J gene end by 6 bases; junction bases not matched to a gene: 8. Germline V CDR1 and CDR2: MNHEY, SMNVEV (reference sequence). The CDR3 covers 14 residues. CDR3 sequence: CASSSQGLGREQYF. The CDR3 bases are TGTGCCAGCAGTTCACAGGGACTAGGGCGCGAGCAGTACTTC.

This clone was picked up one time. The chain has TRBV27 and TRBJ1-5, with a possible D match to TRBD1 (5 bases). Trimming took 6 bases from V and 7 from J, leaving 16 bases between them. Germline CDR1 reads MNHEY; CDR2 reads SMNVEV (reference sequence). The CDR3 is 14 residues long. The CDR3 here is CASSITGAGQPQHF. DNA for the CDR3: TGTGCCAGCAGCATTACAGGCGCAGGGCAGCCCCAGCATTTT.

This clone was seen only a few times. The genes are TRBV30 and TRBJ1-1; the match to TRBD1 covers 9 bases. J gave up 0 bases and V 1 base, and 6 bases lay outside the gene matches. The CDR3 sequence is 16 residues long. Germline CDR1 GTSNPN, CDR2 SVGIG (reference sequence). The CDR3 loop is CAWSGDRDWLNTEAFF. The CDR3, as DNA: TGTGCCTGGAGTGGGGACAGGGACTGGTTGAACACTGAAGCTTTCTTT.

To note about this clone: This may be a read error, as it is one base from a much larger clone. The V and J genes are TRBV27 and TRBJ2-7, with D unresolved. The CDR3 consists of 13 residues. Trimming shortened V by 2 bases and J by 0 bases, and 5 bases separated the two germline ends. Germline V gene data show CDR1 as MNHEY and CDR2 as SMNVEV (reference sequence). CDR3 DNA sequence: TGTGCCAGCAGTTTACAGAGCTCCTACGAGCAGTACTTC. Its protein is CASSLQSSYEQYF.

The V call is TRBV6-4, the J call TRBJ2-7, with TRBD1 as a possible D gene (6 bases). This CDR3 comprises 15 residues. The V end lost 3 bases, the J end lost 0 bases, and 12 bases lay between the germline ends. Germline values: CDR1 MRHNA, CDR2 SNTAGT. This chain's CDR3 is CASSEMTGSSYEQYF. CDR3 bases: TGTGCCAGCAGTGAAATGACAGGCAGCTCCTACGAGCAGTACTTC.

J is TRBJ2-2 and V is TRBV30; TRBD1 matches 7 bases. J gave up 6 bases and V 5 bases, and 3 bases lay outside the gene matches. The CDR3 covers 12 residues. Germline loops: CDR1 GTSNPN, CDR2 SVGIG (reference sequence). CDR3 sequence (DNA): TGTGCCTGGGGGGACAGTCCCGGGGAGCTGTTTTTT. Translation gives CAWGDSPGELFF. Full variable domain (outside the CDR3, taken from reference TRBV30 and TRBJ2-2): SQTIHQWPATLVQPVGSPLSLECTVEGTSNPNLYWYRQAAGRGLQLLFYSVGIGQISSEVPQNLSASRPQDRQFILSSKKLLLSDSGFYLCAWGDSPGELFFGEGSRLTVL.

The CDR3 sequence is CASSQGRGLTDTQYF. DNA of the CDR3: TGCGCCAGCAGCCAAGGCCGTGGGCTCACAGATACGCAGTATTTT. V and J are TRBV4-3 and TRBJ2-3; D gene ambiguous. The germline CDR1 and CDR2 sequences are LGHNA and YSLEER. V was clipped by 1 base and J by 2 bases, with 10 bases between them. CDR3 length equals 15 residues.

Only one count was recorded for this clone. The J gene is TRBJ1-6, the V gene TRBV6-1, with 7 bases lining up with TRBD1. The V gene end was trimmed by 4 bases and the J gene end by 9 bases; junction bases not matched to a gene: 9. Germline CDR1 MNHNS, CDR2 SASEGT. CDR3 length: 15 amino acids. CDR3 protein: CASSVHDRDFSPLHF. In DNA, the CDR3 is TGTGCCAGCAGTGTCCACGACAGGGACTTTTCACCCCTCCACTTT.

In regard to this clone: This sample also contains other DNA sequences that code for the same CDR3. Here the CDR3 reads CASSYQGPYEQYF. DNA for the CDR3: TGTGCCAGCAGTTACCAGGGGCCCTACGAGCAGTACTTC. The gene calls are TRBV27 and TRBJ2-7, with a weak D call TRBD1 (6 bases). Per the germline V gene, CDR1 is MNHEY and CDR2 is SMNVEV (reference sequence). The CDR3 contains 13 residues. Trimming took 4 bases from V and 2 from J, leaving 9 bases between them.

The chain combines TRBV2 with TRBJ2-3; 7 nucleotides agree with TRBD2. There are 15 residues in the CDR3. The junction had 10 bases not matched to a gene; V was cut back by 10 bases and J by 0 bases. CDR1 and CDR2 from the germline V gene are SNHLY and FYNNEI. The CDR3 here is CAKGWGAGSTDTQYF. The CDR3 DNA reads TGTGCCAAGGGGTGGGGAGCGGGAAGCACAGATACGCAGTATTTT. Variable domain in full (rest from reference TRBV2 and TRBJ2-3): EPEVTQTPSHQVTQMGQEVILRCVPISNHLYFYWYRQILGQKVEFLVSFYNNEISEKSEIFDDQFSVERPDGSNFTLKIRSTKLEDSAMYFCAKGWGAGSTDTQYFGPGTRLTVL.

This sequence joins TRBV10-3 and TRBJ2-5; a weak D match, TRBD1 (5 bases). CDR1 and CDR2 from the germline V gene are ENHRY and SYGVKD. Trimming shortened V by 0 bases and J by 6 bases, and 20 bases separated the two germline ends. The CDR3 totals 17 residues. The CDR3 coding sequence is TGTGCCATCAGTGAGTCGGAAGGCCGAGGCAAGGGGAAGACCCAGTACTTC. Translated: CAISESEGRGKGKTQYF.

Details on this clone: Being one base from a much bigger clone, this may be a read error. The chain links TRBV5-6 to TRBJ1-4; maybe TRBD1 (5 bases). From germline, CDR1 is SGHDT and CDR2 YYEEEE. This CDR3 comprises 13 residues. The CDR3 is CTSSDSWGEKLFF. As DNA, the CDR3 is TGTACCAGCAGCGACAGCTGGGGTGAAAAACTGTTTTTT. The full variable domain, with the rest looked up from reference TRBV5-6 and TRBJ1-4, is DAGVTQSPTHLIKTRGQQVTLRCSPKSGHDTVSWYQQALGQGPQFIFQYYEEEERQRGNFPDRFSGHQFPNYSSELNVNALLLGDSALYLCTSSDSWGEKLFFGSGTQLSVL.

Remarks on this clone: At one end, the junction sequence differs from germline, possibly due to a read error. V gene TRBV6-5 combines with J gene TRBJ2-7; unclear D gene. The CDR3 consists of 16 residues. The V gene's germline CDR1 is MNHEY and CDR2 SVGAGI. CDR3 in DNA: TGTGCCAGCAGTTACTCGGGCCATGACAACTCCTACGAGCAGTCCTTC. It codes for CASSYSGHDNSYEQSF.

The chain links TRBV5-4 to TRBJ2-1; D is ambiguous. V was trimmed by 4 bases and J by 10 bases, leaving 9 bases between them. Looked up from germline, CDR1 is SGHNT and CDR2 is YYREEE (reference sequence). This CDR3 is 11 amino acids long. This CDR3 reads CASSQTQEQFF. In DNA form, the CDR3 reads TGTGCCAGCAGCCAGACCCAGGAGCAGTTCTTC. The full variable domain, in which reference TRBV5-4 and TRBJ2-1 provide the parts outside the CDR3, is ETGVTQSPTHLIKTRGQQVTLRCSSQSGHNTVSWYQQALGQGPQFIFQYYREEENGRGNFPPRFSGLQFPNYSSELNVNALELDDSALYLCASSQTQEQFFGPGTRLTVL.

This chain connects TRBV7-9 to TRBJ1-1, with TRBD1 matching 8 bases. This CDR3 is 14 amino acids long. Germline V gives CDR1 SEHNR, CDR2 FQNEAQ (reference sequence). Losses at the gene ends were 4 bases for V and 6 bases for J; bases not matched to a gene: 7. CDR3 protein: CASSWSGQGPEAFF. CDR3 coding DNA: TGTGCCAGCAGCTGGAGCGGACAGGGCCCTGAAGCTTTCTTT.

The chain is built from TRBV5-4 and TRBJ2-1, with D maybe TRBD2 (6 bases). The V end lost 1 base, the J end lost 7 bases, and 12 bases lay between the germline ends. This CDR3 comprises 14 residues. Germline V gene data show CDR1 as SGHNT and CDR2 as YYREEE (reference sequence). CDR3 region: CASSLHGSGNEQFF. The CDR3 nucleotides read TGTGCCAGCAGCTTGCACGGGAGTGGGAATGAGCAGTTCTTC. The complete variable domain, with remaining parts taken from reference TRBV5-4 and TRBJ2-1, reads ETGVTQSPTHLIKTRGQQVTLRCSSQSGHNTVSWYQQALGQGPQFIFQYYREEENGRGNFPPRFSGLQFPNYSSELNVNALELDDSALYLCASSLHGSGNEQFFGPGTRLTVL.

The chain links TRBV7-9 to TRBJ2-1, with no clear D. Germline lookup yields CDR1 SEHNR and CDR2 FQNEAQ (reference sequence). The CDR3 loop spans 16 amino acids. Trimming cost V 3 bases and J 0 bases, with 12 bases left between them. CDR3 DNA sequence: TGTGCCAGCAGCTTTGATCCCGGAAGCTCCTACAATGAGCAGTTCTTC. This translates into CASSFDPGSSYNEQFF.

This clone was seen repeatedly, ten times or more. Different DNA sequences within this sample yield the same CDR3. The gene calls are TRBV29-1 and TRBJ2-2; 9 nucleotides match TRBD2. Trimming at V came to 2 bases and at J to 2 bases, leaving 3 bases not matched to a gene. The CDR3 has 15 residues. Germline loops: CDR1 SQVTM, CDR2 ANQGSEA. CDR3 in amino acids: CSVEIAGVNTGELFF. The CDR3 coding sequence is TGCAGCGTTGAAATAGCGGGGGTAAACACCGGGGAGCTGTTTTTT.

This clone has only a few counts. A far larger clone is a single base away, which makes a read error likely. Distinct nucleotide sequences in the sample also encode this CDR3. This chain joins TRBV20-1 and TRBJ2-5; D unclear. Germline CDR1 DFQATT, CDR2 SNEGSKA (reference sequence). The CDR3 spans 10 residues. The CDR3 DNA sequence: TGCAGAGCCCTACAAGAGACCCAGTACTTC. This sequence encodes CRALQETQYF.

The chain employs TRBV28 and TRBJ2-7, with D uncertain. Germline CDR1 MDHEN, CDR2 SYDVKM. CDR3 size: 14 residues. The ends were cut back, 5 bases at V and 7 bases at J, with 18 bases in the middle. The CDR3 spells CASSIAHGFREQYF. The CDR3 bases are TGTGCCAGCAGTATCGCCCATGGGTTCCGGGAGCAGTACTTC.

The V and J genes are TRBV19 and TRBJ1-2; TRBD1 might be the D (6 bases). The germline V gene encodes CDR1 LNHDA and CDR2 SQIVND (reference sequence). This CDR3 region has 15 residues. Trimming pared 2 bases from V and 0 bases from J, leaving 10 bases between. CDR3 region: CASSIRGNSNYGYTF. The CDR3 bases are TGTGCCAGTAGTATAAGGGGGAATTCTAACTATGGCTACACCTTC.

V gene TRBV9 combines with J gene TRBJ2-1; D is tentatively TRBD1 or TRBD2 (6 bases each). The germline V gene encodes CDR1 SGDLS and CDR2 YYNGEE. V shed 0 bases and J shed 4 bases, with 17 bases lying between them. The CDR3 length is 17 residues. CDR3 bases: TGTGCCAGCAGCGTAGCGGGGGCAGGCTCCTTATACAATGAGCAGTTCTTC. Its translation: CASSVAGAGSLYNEQFF. Full variable domain (rest looked up from reference TRBV9 and TRBJ2-1): DSGVTQTPKHLITATGQRVTLRCSPRSGDLSVYWYQQSLDQGLQFLIQYYNGEERAKGNILERFSAQQFPDLHSELNLSSLELGDSALYFCASSVAGAGSLYNEQFFGPGTRLTVL.

The genes are TRBV5-1 and TRBJ1-2; D is undetermined. Germline V gene lookup returns CDR1 SGHRS and CDR2 YFSETQ. Trimming left V 0 bases short and J 3 bases short, with 6 bases between. This CDR3 is 13 amino acids long. The CDR3 reads CASSLVGDYGYTF. The DNA of the CDR3 is TGCGCCAGCAGCTTGGTCGGGGACTATGGCTACACCTTC.

J is TRBJ2-7 and V is TRBV2; perhaps D is TRBD1 or TRBD2 (5 bases each). The CDR3 spans 14 residues. The germline CDR1 and CDR2 sequences are SNHLY and FYNNEI. V was shortened by 4 bases and J by 3 bases, with 13 bases between the two germline ends. The CDR3 reads CASSGIGAVYEQYF. CDR3 nucleotide sequence: TGTGCCAGCAGTGGAATCGGGGCGGTCTACGAGCAGTACTTC.

The J gene is TRBJ2-7, the V gene TRBV27; 8 positions agree with TRBD2. V lost 3 bases and J lost 2; bases outside the gene matches: 9. There are 16 residues in the CDR3. Germline lookup yields CDR1 MNHEY and CDR2 SMNVEV (reference sequence). The CDR3 sequence: CASSFGPGLVPYEQYF. For the CDR3, the DNA is TGTGCCAGCAGTTTCGGACCGGGACTAGTTCCCTACGAGCAGTACTTC.

The V and J genes are TRBV6-5 and TRBJ2-1; maybe TRBD1 (6 bases). Trimming shortened V by 0 bases and J by 4 bases, and 13 bases separated the two germline ends. Germline V lookup: CDR1 MNHEY, CDR2 SVGAGI. The CDR3 is 16 amino acids. The chain's CDR3 is CASSYSSGEIYNEQFF. CDR3 coding DNA: TGTGCCAGCAGTTACTCGTCAGGGGAAATTTACAATGAGCAGTTCTTC.